This TCR beta chain was observed in a study of beta chain features in type 1 diabetes. General observations from the study: In every one of the four CD4+ subsets, TCRB CDR3s were moderately but significantly shorter in Type 1 diabetes patients.

Investigators reverse transcribed all isolated RNA, so they sequenced expressed TCRB transcripts. Using immunoSEQ multiplex PCR, the repertoire was profiled, and TCRdb retains in-frame clones only, with some absent. The table lists over 120,000 clones, 10% of them singletons. Trimming cost V 5 bases and J 4 bases, with 17 bases left between them. The CDR3 length is 15 residues. CDR1 SGHTA and CDR2 FQGNSA come from the germline V gene. Notes on this clone: The target antigen is unknown.

The receptor comes from a man aged 18 to 29 in good health. Sequencing was done on a sample of naive CD4+ T cells from blood. This chain connects TRBV7-2 to TRBJ1-2; weak D call: TRBD1 (5 bases). The CDR3 DNA is TGTGCCAGCAGCCCACCTCTCGGGGGAGGCTATGGCTACACCTTC. It translates to CASSPPLGGGYGYTF.